These 18 T cell receptor beta chains were sequenced from one sample in a study of shared clonotypes between healthy human individuals. TCRdb keeps only in-frame clones here, not all; method: immunoSEQ multiplex PCR. Counted here are around 2.5 million clones, roughly 93% occurring once; the ten biggest clones make up more than 0.35%. Source material: naive CD4+ T cells from PBMCs. As to subset: CD45RA+ positively selected. Receptor source: a man between 18 and 35 years old in good health. Some clones in this sample may be carry-over from other donors' samples.

To note about this clone: The sample holds other DNA sequences that translate to the same CDR3. V and J are TRBV2 and TRBJ1-5; no firm D call. V was pared by 6 bases and J by 0 bases, with 6 bases between. The germline CDR1 and CDR2 sequences are SNHLY and FYNNEI. This CDR3 is 13 amino acids long. DNA of the CDR3: TGTGCCAGCAGGGACGGTAGCAATCAGCCCCAGCATTTT. It specifies CASRDGSNQPQHF.

This rearrangement joins TRBV28 to TRBJ2-2; D might be TRBD1 or TRBD2, each matching 6 bases. V was cut by 6 bases and J by 1 base, with 12 bases left in between. This CDR3 comprises 15 residues. Per germline, CDR1 MDHEN and CDR2 SYDVKM. The CDR3, as DNA: TGTGCCAGCAGAAAGGAGGGGGGGAACACCGGGGAGCTGTTTTTT. Translated, it gives CASRKEGGNTGELFF.

This clone was picked up one time. The chain couples TRBV27 to TRBJ2-6, with TRBD1 matching over 7 bases. Germline lookup yields CDR1 MNHEY and CDR2 SMNVEV (reference sequence). The CDR3 runs 17 residues. Germline trimming cut 5 bases from V and 0 bases from J; bases unmatched to any gene: 7. CDR3: CASSRRGRPSGANVLTF. The CDR3, as DNA: TGTGCCAGCAGTAGAAGGGGGCGCCCCTCTGGGGCCAACGTCCTGACTTTC.

The chain carries TRBV30 and TRBJ2-2; TRBD2 agrees at 7 bases. The CDR3 has 15 residues. Germline V gene lookup returns CDR1 GTSNPN and CDR2 SVGIG (reference sequence). The trim removed 2 bases at V and 5 bases at J, leaving 8 bases unmatched. The CDR3 is CAWSRRLARTGELFF. CDR3 sequence (DNA): TGTGCCTGGAGTCGTCGACTAGCCAGAACCGGGGAGCTGTTTTTT.

V is TRBV7-9 and J is TRBJ1-2; D remains unclear. V gave up 4 bases and J gave up 8 bases, with 11 bases separating them. Germline lookup yields CDR1 SEHNR and CDR2 FQNEAQ (reference sequence). This CDR3 has 12 amino acids. Written as DNA, the CDR3 is TGTGCCAGCAGCTCGCGGACTGGAGGCTACACCTTC. The encoded protein is CASSSRTGGYTF.

V is TRBV6-5 and J is TRBJ1-4; D is uncertain. Germline loops: CDR1 MNHEY, CDR2 SVGAGI. V dropped 7 bases and J dropped 7 bases, with 13 bases sitting between them. The CDR3 sequence is 13 residues long. CDR3 protein: CASTSRSGEKLFF. CDR3 in DNA: TGTGCCAGCACCAGCCGAAGCGGTGAAAAACTGTTTTTT.

The chain employs TRBV7-3 and TRBJ2-2; TRBD2 matches at 8 bases. The germline V gene has CDR1 SGHTA and CDR2 FQGTGA. V shed 5 bases and J 6 bases; nucleotides not matched to a gene: 8. The CDR3 is 15 residues long. CDR3 nucleotide sequence: TGTGCCAGCAGCCTCTATCCACTAGCGGCCGGGGAGCTGTTTTTT. This translates into CASSLYPLAAGELFF.

This chain links TRBV10-3 with TRBJ1-1, with D hard to call. The V gene lost 7 bases and the J gene lost 5 bases, with 14 bases spanning the gap. This CDR3 comprises 13 residues. Germline CDR1 and CDR2: ENHRY and SYGVKD. The CDR3 DNA reads TGTGCCATCATGAGGACCTTGGGAACTGAAGCTTTCTTT. It is translated as CAIMRTLGTEAFF.

This chain links TRBV19 with TRBJ2-7; 9 nucleotides line up with TRBD2. The CDR3 loop spans 14 amino acids. The V and J ends lost 6 bases and 7 bases, in that order; junction bases with no gene match: 10. The germline V gene has CDR1 LNHDA and CDR2 SQIVND (reference sequence). The CDR3, as DNA: TGTGCCAGTAGCGAGGTAGCGGGAGTGTGGGAGCAGTACTTC. It codes for CASSEVAGVWEQYF.

The rearrangement links TRBV6-1 to TRBJ2-7; 7 nucleotides align to TRBD1. This CDR3 comprises 15 residues. Trimming took 5 bases from V and 0 from J; bases not matched to a gene: 7. Germline V lookup: CDR1 MNHNS, CDR2 SASEGT. The CDR3 DNA follows: TGTGCCAGCAGTCAAGACAGGGCCCCCTCCTACGAGCAGTACTTC. Its translation is CASSQDRAPSYEQYF.

The chain recombines TRBV27 with TRBJ2-3, with TRBD2 matching over 7 bases. V was clipped by 3 bases and J by 1 base; unmatched bases: 4. This CDR3 spans 15 amino acids. Germline CDR1 is MNHEY and CDR2 is SMNVEV (reference sequence). CDR3 residues: CASSFNREGTDTQYF. The CDR3 bases are TGTGCCAGCAGTTTCAATCGGGAGGGCACAGATACGCAGTATTTT.

The chain links TRBV28 to TRBJ1-1, with D perhaps matching TRBD1 (6 bases). CDR3 length: 15 amino acids. V was trimmed by 6 bases and J by 0 bases, leaving 14 bases between them. CDR1 MDHEN and CDR2 SYDVKM come from the germline V gene. DNA for the CDR3: TGTGCCAGCAGAATTGGACAGCGAATGAACACTGAAGCTTTCTTT. Residues: CASRIGQRMNTEAFF.

The gene calls are TRBV19 and TRBJ2-7, with D perhaps TRBD1 (5 bases). Germline assignment: CDR1 LNHDA and CDR2 SQIVND (reference sequence). Trimming pared 11 bases from V and 0 bases from J, leaving 14 bases between. The CDR3 extends over 13 amino acids. The CDR3: CASPQGGSYEQYF. In DNA, the CDR3 is TGTGCCTCCCCCCAGGGCGGCTCCTACGAGCAGTACTTC.

The chain joins TRBV30 to TRBJ1-2; D remains unclear. The CDR3 consists of 14 residues. Germline V gene sequence: CDR1 GTSNPN, CDR2 SVGIG (reference sequence). With 3 bases removed from V and 3 bases from J, the gap between germline ends came to 14 bases. The CDR3, as DNA: TGTGCCTGGAGGGACTGGGCCTCGGACTATGGCTACACCTTC. It translates to CAWRDWASDYGYTF. The full variable domain, its missing parts supplied by reference TRBV30 and TRBJ1-2, is SQTIHQWPATLVQPVGSPLSLECTVEGTSNPNLYWYRQAAGRGLQLLFYSVGIGQISSEVPQNLSASRPQDRQFILSSKKLLLSDSGFYLCAWRDWASDYGYTFGSGTRLTVV.

This chain uses TRBV5-4 with TRBJ1-2; 7 bases are shared with TRBD1. The CDR3 spans 16 residues. The J segment lost 6 bases and the V segment lost 4 bases, leaving 15 bases of the junction unmatched. CDR1 and CDR2 (germline): SGHNT, YYREEE (reference sequence). CDR3 sequence reads: CASSQGGNPWLDGYTF. The CDR3 DNA reads as TGTGCCAGCAGCCAGGGGGGGAATCCTTGGTTGGATGGCTACACCTTC.

This chain joins TRBV14 and TRBJ2-3; 15 nucleotides agree with TRBD2. Germline loops: CDR1 SGHDN, CDR2 FVKESK. The CDR3 consists of 19 residues. Trimming removed 4 bases from V and 0 bases from J; junction bases left unmatched: 8. In DNA, the CDR3 is TGTGCCAGCAGCCCTTGGACTAGCGGGAGGGCACCTAGCACAGATACGCAGTATTTT. This gives the protein CASSPWTSGRAPSTDTQYF.

This CDR3 is CASSQSGLAGGVKTQYF. The CDR3 DNA sequence: TGCGCCAGCAGCCAGTCGGGACTAGCGGGAGGAGTAAAGACCCAGTACTTC. The V call is TRBV4-1, the J call TRBJ2-5; 15 nucleotides align to TRBD2. The CDR3 consists of 17 residues. Germline V gene lookup returns CDR1 MGHRA and CDR2 YSYEKL. With 3 bases clipped from V and 6 bases from J, the junction kept 8 bases outside the gene matches.

V usage is TRBV7-3 and J usage is TRBJ2-7; D gene ambiguous. Trimming left V 2 bases short and J 3 bases short, with 8 bases between. Germline values: CDR1 SGHTA, CDR2 FQGTGA. The CDR3 totals 13 residues. CDR3 nucleotide sequence: TGTGCCAGCAGCTTAGGGCAGTACTACGAGCAGTACTTC. This sequence encodes CASSLGQYYEQYF.